This T cell receptor (beta chain) was sequenced in a study of blood T cell repertoires in COVID-19. Study summary: Specimens from acute and convalescent COVID-19 originated in the United States, Italy and Spain.

This CDR3 is built from 16 residues. CDR1 and CDR2 from the germline V gene are SGHNT and YYREEE (reference sequence). The V segment lost 4 bases and the J segment 7 bases; nucleotides outside the gene matches: 7. Per the original methods: Estimates of nucleated cell counts were drawn from the amplification of reference gene primers. Method: immunoSEQ multiplex PCR; TCRdb's copy keeps in-frame clones and lacks some. V and J calls and clone size are given by that table; D and trimming were obtained from the DNA. The sample consists of approximately 440,000 clones, about 91% of them appearing once. This receptor was identified in a woman aged 45-65 years with COVID-19, enrolled during active disease. Sequenced sample: peripheral blood. The chain has TRBV5-4 and TRBJ1-6, with 11 bases aligning to TRBD1. The DNA of the CDR3 is TGTGCCAGCAGCCCCCGGACAGGGGGCAAGAATTCACCCCTCCACTTT. Residues: CASSPRTGGKNSPLHF.